These 30 T cell receptor beta chains were sequenced from one sample in a study of T cell responses to AZD1222 COVID-19 vaccine. The repertoire was sequenced with immunoSEQ multiplex PCR; TCRdb's copy has only in-frame clones and lacks some. The sample holds around 130,000 clones, 85% to 90% seen once. The source material was peripheral blood, sampled on day 0 of AZD1222 vaccination. The receptors were gathered from an adult in good health.

The chain is built from TRBV3-1 (or the pseudogene TRBV3-2) and TRBJ2-1; unclear D gene. This CDR3 has 14 residues. Trimming cost V 0 bases and J 8 bases, with 11 bases left between them. Germline-derived CDR1 and CDR2 are LGHDT and YNNKEL (reference sequence). The CDR3 reads CASSQDIRSDEQFF. CDR3 nucleotide sequence: TGTGCCAGCAGCCAAGATATCAGGTCCGATGAGCAGTTCTTC.

The rearrangement uses TRBV5-1 and TRBJ1-5; no clear D. Germline V gene data show CDR1 as SGHRS and CDR2 as YFSETQ. The CDR3 consists of 15 residues. V was clipped by 1 base and J by 0 bases, with 8 bases between them. CDR3 amino acids: CASSLYGDSNQPQHF. CDR3 DNA sequence: TGCGCCAGCAGCTTGTATGGGGATAGCAATCAGCCCCAGCATTTT.

The chain employs TRBV24-1 and TRBJ2-1, with D maybe TRBD1 (6 bases). In germline, CDR1 is KGHDR, CDR2 SFDVKD. V was pared by 4 bases and J by 5 bases, with 14 bases between. The CDR3 covers 15 residues. The CDR3 nucleotides are TGTGCCACCAGTGACCCCCAGGGGATGGACAATGAGCAGTTCTTC. Its protein is CATSDPQGMDNEQFF.

The chain links TRBV27 to TRBJ2-1, with 8 bases fitting TRBD1. The CDR3 covers 14 residues. V was pared by 5 bases and J by 8 bases, with 8 bases of the junction left unmatched. CDR1 and CDR2 (germline): MNHEY, SMNVEV (reference sequence). The CDR3 sequence is CASSRTGFGHEQFF. The CDR3, as DNA: TGTGCCAGCAGTCGGACAGGGTTTGGACATGAGCAGTTCTTC.

The V call is TRBV2, the J call TRBJ1-1; 8 nucleotides align to TRBD1. CDR3 length: 15 amino acids. V shed 7 bases and J 2 bases; nucleotides not matched to a gene: 9. In germline, CDR1 is SNHLY, CDR2 FYNNEI. The CDR3 DNA follows: TGTGCCAGCACCGGAAGGACAGGGCCAAACACTGAAGCTTTCTTT. It encodes CASTGRTGPNTEAFF.

This chain joins TRBV4-1 and TRBJ1-5, with 7 bases matching TRBD1. The CDR3 totals 14 residues. V shed 4 bases, J shed 3 bases, and the junction held 3 bases outside the gene matches. CDR1 MGHRA and CDR2 YSYEKL come from the germline V gene. CDR3 nucleotides: TGCGCCAGCAGCCCCGGACAGGTCAATCAGCCCCAGCATTTT. Translated: CASSPGQVNQPQHF.

The chain has TRBV5-1 and TRBJ1-2, with TRBD1 identical over 9 bases. This CDR3 is 18 amino acids long. Germline V gives CDR1 SGHRS, CDR2 YFSETQ. Trimming removed 4 bases from V and 4 bases from J; junction bases left unmatched: 17. This chain's CDR3 is CASSPRNTGTGPPYGYTF. The CDR3 coding sequence is TGCGCCAGCAGCCCCCGTAATACCGGGACAGGGCCTCCCTATGGCTACACCTTC.

The chain uses TRBV18 and TRBJ2-7; 13 bases map to TRBD2. J was trimmed by 5 bases and V by 4 bases; bases with no gene match: 2. Germline-derived CDR1 and CDR2 are KGHSH and LQKENI. The CDR3 runs 14 residues. The CDR3 loop is CASSLGLAGDEQYF. The DNA of the CDR3 is TGTGCCAGCTCACTAGGACTAGCGGGAGACGAGCAGTACTTC.

The chain employs TRBV7-2 and TRBJ2-2; the match to TRBD2 covers 7 bases. This CDR3 region has 16 residues. Per the germline V gene, CDR1 is SGHTA and CDR2 is FQGNSA. With 5 bases clipped from V and 0 bases from J, the junction kept 6 bases outside the gene matches. The CDR3 sequence is CASSPWGGANTGELFF. The CDR3, as DNA: TGTGCCAGCAGCCCCTGGGGAGGGGCGAACACCGGGGAGCTGTTTTTT. The full variable domain, in which reference TRBV7-2 and TRBJ2-2 provide the parts outside the CDR3, is GAGVSQSPSNKVTEKGKDVELRCDPISGHTALYWYRQSLGQGLEFLIYFQGNSAPDKSGLPSDRFSAERTGGSVSTLTIQRTQQEDSAVYLCASSPWGGANTGELFFGEGSRLTVL.

This chain joins TRBV30 and TRBJ2-5; D is uncertain. Trimming removed 0 bases at V and 5 bases at J, with 4 bases between. CDR3 length: 11 amino acids. Germline V CDR1 and CDR2: GTSNPN, SVGIG (reference sequence). CDR3 bases: TGTGCCTGGAGTGTTTCCGAGACCCAGTACTTC. It specifies CAWSVSETQYF.

V gene TRBV10-3 combines with J gene TRBJ2-7, with D perhaps matching TRBD2 (6 bases). The CDR3 has 17 amino acids. Germline V lookup: CDR1 ENHRY, CDR2 SYGVKD. With 2 bases removed from V and 0 bases from J, the gap between germline ends came to 17 bases. The DNA of the CDR3 is TGTGCCATCAGTGAGCCGTACCTTCGGGGGTCCTCCTACGAGCAGTACTTC. Translation gives CAISEPYLRGSSYEQYF.

This clone was seen just once. V gene TRBV4-3 combines with J gene TRBJ1-2; D is undetermined. The CDR3 covers 16 residues. Looked up from germline, CDR1 is LGHNA and CDR2 is YSLEER. Trimming stripped 0 bases from V and 2 bases from J, with 13 bases between. CDR3 coding DNA: TGCGCCAGCAGCCAAGATCTACGCGGGGAGAACTATGGCTACACCTTC. Protein product: CASSQDLRGENYGYTF.

The V gene is TRBV6-6, the J gene TRBJ1-2; 10 nucleotides match TRBD1. Unmatched junction bases numbered 8, after V lost 6 bases and J lost 4 bases. CDR3 length: 15 amino acids. Germline V lookup: CDR1 MNHNY, CDR2 SVGAGI (reference sequence). CDR3 nucleotide sequence: TGTGCCAGCAGCCCCGACAGGGGGCTGGGCTATGGCTACACCTTC. Translated: CASSPDRGLGYGYTF.

In its sample, this clone was seen a few times. The chain links TRBV29-1 to TRBJ2-2, with 7 bases aligning to TRBD2. Germline loops: CDR1 SQVTM, CDR2 ANQGSEA. The CDR3 has 15 amino acids. Trimming removed 5 bases from V and 0 bases from J; junction bases left unmatched: 6. The CDR3 region is CSVLVRGTNTGELFF. CDR3 in DNA: TGCAGCGTTTTGGTGCGGGGGACGAACACCGGGGAGCTGTTTTTT.

This clone showed up many times. The J gene is TRBJ2-7, the V gene TRBV28; 9 bases agree with TRBD2. The V gene end was trimmed by 6 bases and the J gene end by 4 bases; junction bases not matched to a gene: 7. Germline V gene data show CDR1 as MDHEN and CDR2 as SYDVKM. The CDR3 runs 14 residues. CDR3 sequence reads: CASRPSGIGYEQYF. The CDR3 nucleotides read TGTGCCAGCAGACCTAGCGGGATCGGGTACGAGCAGTACTTC.

This clone appeared once. The V gene is TRBV9, the J gene TRBJ1-1; TRBD1 might be the D (5 bases). This CDR3 contains 14 residues. CDR1 SGDLS and CDR2 YYNGEE come from the germline V gene. V lost 3 bases and J lost 4, with 13 bases in between. CDR3 DNA sequence: TGTGCCAGCAGCGGTACTTTAAGGGGCACTGAAGCTTTCTTT. Protein: CASSGTLRGTEAFF. Together with reference TRBV9 and TRBJ1-1, the CDR3 gives the full variable domain: DSGVTQTPKHLITATGQRVTLRCSPRSGDLSVYWYQQSLDQGLQFLIQYYNGEERAKGNILERFSAQQFPDLHSELNLSSLELGDSALYFCASSGTLRGTEAFFGQGTRLTVV.

The CDR3 coding sequence is TGTGCCAGCAGCTTAGGGGCAGGGGATAGGCAAGGAAACACCATATATTTT. Amino acids: CASSLGAGDRQGNTIYF. This chain connects TRBV7-8 to TRBJ1-3; a weak D match, TRBD1 (6 bases). The length of the CDR3 is 17 residues. Trimming took 1 base from V and 4 from J, leaving 17 bases between them. Germline assignment: CDR1 SGHVS and CDR2 FQNEAQ.

The V gene is TRBV13, the J gene TRBJ1-6; no reliable D call. Germline CDR1 and CDR2: PRHDT and FYEKMQ (reference sequence). The V and J ends lost 1 base and 7 bases respectively, with 11 bases between them. CDR3 size: 15 residues. The CDR3 nucleotides are TGTGCCAGCAGCTTAGTGTTGTCCGTGAATTCACCCCTCCACTTT. Amino acids: CASSLVLSVNSPLHF.

The chain uses TRBV28 and TRBJ1-2; TRBD1 matches at 7 bases. CDR3 length equals 15 residues. V shed 2 bases and J 7 bases; nucleotides not matched to a gene: 10. CDR1 is MDHEN, CDR2 SYDVKM, per germline. This CDR3 is CASSLPAGGISGYTF. DNA of the CDR3: TGTGCCAGCAGTTTACCCGCAGGGGGTATTAGTGGCTACACCTTC.

The V gene is TRBV29-1, the J gene TRBJ1-2; 7 bases align to TRBD1. The CDR3 covers 13 residues. Germline CDR1 reads SQVTM; CDR2 reads ANQGSEA. The V segment lost 7 bases and the J segment 4 bases; nucleotides outside the gene matches: 9. CDR3 in amino acids: CSGDRAEGYGYTF. CDR3 sequence (DNA): TGCAGCGGAGACAGGGCGGAAGGCTATGGCTACACCTTC.

The chain uses TRBV7-9 and TRBJ1-1; D is undetermined. The germline gives CDR1 SEHNR, CDR2 FQNEAQ (reference sequence). The CDR3 length is 12 residues. Between the trimmed V and J ends, which lost 3 bases and 2 bases, there was a span of 4 bases. The DNA of the CDR3 is TGTGCCAGCAGCTTTGAAAACACTGAAGCTTTCTTT. It yields the protein CASSFENTEAFF.

The genes are TRBV2 and TRBJ2-7, with D hard to call. Germline-derived CDR1 and CDR2 are SNHLY and FYNNEI. With 6 bases removed from V and 7 bases from J, the gap between germline ends came to 13 bases. This CDR3 region has 12 residues. The CDR3 loop is CASSATFIEQYF. CDR3 coding DNA: TGTGCCAGCAGCGCCACTTTTATTGAGCAGTACTTC. The variable domain in full, completed from reference TRBV2 and TRBJ2-7, reads EPEVTQTPSHQVTQMGQEVILRCVPISNHLYFYWYRQILGQKVEFLVSFYNNEISEKSEIFDDQFSVERPDGSNFTLKIRSTKLEDSAMYFCASSATFIEQYFGPGTRLTVT.

This clone was found a few times. The rearrangement uses TRBV2 and TRBJ1-2, with no clear D. Trimming took 6 bases from V and 6 from J, leaving 11 bases between them. Germline-derived CDR1 and CDR2 are SNHLY and FYNNEI. This CDR3 region has 12 residues. This CDR3 reads CASSDLGDGYTF. The CDR3 DNA follows: TGTGCCAGCAGCGACCTAGGAGATGGCTACACCTTC.

J is TRBJ2-5 and V is TRBV25-1; D is possibly TRBD2 (6 bases). V was clipped by 6 bases and J by 5 bases, with 16 bases between them. The CDR3 totals 14 residues. The germline CDR1 and CDR2 sequences are MGHDK and SYGVNS. In DNA form, the CDR3 reads TGTGCCAGCAGCGAGACTAGTTCACGGGAGACCCAGTACTTC. Translated: CASSETSSRETQYF.

This clone occurred once. The chain is built from TRBV20-1 and TRBJ2-7; possibly TRBD1 for D (6 bases). Germline CDR1 DFQATT, CDR2 SNEGSKA (reference sequence). CDR3 length: 13 amino acids. The V end was cut by 3 bases, the J end by 0 bases, with 9 bases between. The CDR3: CSASRGGSYEQYF. CDR3 sequence (DNA): TGCAGTGCTAGTCGAGGGGGCTCCTACGAGCAGTACTTC.

The chain uses TRBV6-5 and TRBJ1-2; D perhaps matches TRBD1 (5 bases). The CDR3 runs to 14 residues. Trimming took 0 bases from V and 8 from J, leaving 13 bases between them. CDR1 MNHEY and CDR2 SVGAGI come from the germline V gene. CDR3 in amino acids: CASSYSIGAGGYTF. The CDR3 DNA sequence: TGTGCCAGCAGTTACTCGATAGGGGCGGGAGGCTACACCTTC.

The chain carries TRBV6-1 and TRBJ2-3; D gene ambiguous. The V end was cut by 2 bases, the J end by 2 bases, with 14 bases between. CDR3 length: 16 residues. Germline CDR1 reads MNHNS; CDR2 reads SASEGT. CDR3 nucleotide sequence: TGTGCCAGCAGTGAATCGATAGCCTACGCCACAGATACGCAGTATTTT. It specifies CASSESIAYATDTQYF.

In this sample, this clone turned up a few times. The V and J genes are TRBV7-3 and TRBJ2-1; 9 bases align to TRBD1. The CDR3 is made up of 16 amino acids. V gave up 5 bases and J gave up 1 base; unmatched junction bases: 6. Germline V gene data show CDR1 as SGHTA and CDR2 as FQGTGA. Here the CDR3 DNA reads TGTGCCAGCAGCCAACAACAGGGGGCATCCTACAATGAGCAGTTCTTC. It specifies CASSQQQGASYNEQFF.

The V call is TRBV6-1, the J call TRBJ1-5; tentatively, D is TRBD1 (5 bases). Germline CDR1 is MNHNS and CDR2 is SASEGT. Trimming took 0 bases from V and 4 from J, leaving 16 bases between them. This CDR3 comprises 17 residues. CDR3 sequence (DNA): TGTGCCAGCAGTGAAGCGGGGGGGGAATTTCATAATCAGCCCCAGCATTTT. Residues: CASSEAGGEFHNQPQHF.

The rearrangement links TRBV21-1 to TRBJ1-6. TRBV21-1 is termed a pseudogene. This CDR3 contains 15 residues. CDR3 sequence reads: CASRVGQPNNSPLHF. The CDR3 DNA is TGTGCCAGCAGGGTAGGGCAGCCAAATAATTCACCCCTCCACTTT.